A single sample is the source of the 7 T cell receptor beta chains below, sequenced in a study of shared clonotypes between healthy human individuals. Assay: immunoSEQ multiplex PCR; the TCRdb copy retains only in-frame clones and omits some. The repertoire has some 1,100,000 clones, more than 75% of them found once; the top ten carry 0.52%. The sample taken for sequencing was memory CD4+ T cells from PBMCs. Regarding subset: CD45RA-negative fraction. The receptors come from a man younger than 35 in good health. Some clones in this sample may be carry-over from other donors' samples.

This clone has more than one count but fewer than ten. This chain connects TRBV10-3 to TRBJ1-1; no clear D gene. The germline CDR1 and CDR2 sequences are ENHRY and SYGVKD. Deletions cut 0 bases from V and 5 bases from J, with 19 bases between. The CDR3 totals 17 residues. DNA for the CDR3: TGTGCCATCAGTGAGTCTTATCGAGGCGGTTCGGGGACTGAAGCTTTCTTT. Encoded protein: CAISESYRGGSGTEAFF.

In this sample, this clone turned up many times. J is TRBJ2-6 and V is TRBV11-1; TRBD1 might be the D (5 bases). The CDR3 loop spans 15 amino acids. Germline CDR1 and CDR2: SGHAT and FQDESV (reference sequence). V was clipped by 5 bases and J by 4 bases, with 12 bases between them. Here the CDR3 reads CASSLRAVGANVLTF. As DNA, the CDR3 is TGTGCCAGCAGCCTCAGGGCTGTCGGGGCCAACGTCCTGACTTTC.

The table lists this clone with many counts. CDR3 sequence reads: CASSLPSGVTDTQYF. For the CDR3, the DNA is TGTGCCAGCAGCTTGCCTAGCGGGGTCACAGATACGCAGTATTTT. The chain combines TRBV5-5 with TRBJ2-3, with TRBD2 identical over 9 bases. The V gene end was trimmed by 1 base and the J gene end by 2 bases; junction bases not matched to a gene: 2. Looked up from germline, CDR1 is SGHKS and CDR2 is YYEKEE (reference sequence). CDR3 length equals 15 residues.

The chain links TRBV5-1 to TRBJ1-1, with D maybe TRBD1 (6 bases). Per germline, CDR1 SGHRS and CDR2 YFSETQ. V lost 4 bases, J lost 5 bases, and 15 bases lay in between. CDR3 length: 14 amino acids. As DNA, the CDR3 is TGCGCCAGCAGCGAATCACCAGGGGTGACTGAAGCTTTCTTT. Translated: CASSESPGVTEAFF.

V is TRBV5-6 and J is TRBJ1-4; 8 nucleotides agree with TRBD1. The length of the CDR3 is 15 residues. With V trimmed by 0 bases and J by 8 bases, 6 bases remained unmatched. Germline V CDR1 and CDR2: SGHDT, YYEEEE. The DNA of the CDR3 is TGTGCCAGCAGCTTGGTTGCAGGGGGCAGGGAAAAACTGTTTTTT. Protein product: CASSLVAGGREKLFF.

The V gene is TRBV5-1, the J gene TRBJ2-7; D is ambiguous. Trimming shortened V by 0 bases and J by 0 bases, and 7 bases separated the two germline ends. The CDR3 is made up of 14 amino acids. Germline CDR1 reads SGHRS; CDR2 reads YFSETQ. CDR3: CASSLDSTSYEQYF. In DNA form, the CDR3 reads TGCGCCAGCAGCTTGGACAGCACCTCCTACGAGCAGTACTTC.

This clone occurred once. The chain employs TRBV4-2 and TRBJ2-5; TRBD2 matches at 12 bases. The V and J ends lost 0 bases and 3 bases, in that order; junction bases with no gene match: 8. CDR1 and CDR2 (germline): LGHNA, YNFKEQ. This CDR3 has 18 residues. The CDR3 region has the DNA TGTGCCAGCAGCCAAGAGGGTTTACTAGCGGGAGGAGAAGAGACCCAGTACTTC. It encodes CASSQEGLLAGGEETQYF.